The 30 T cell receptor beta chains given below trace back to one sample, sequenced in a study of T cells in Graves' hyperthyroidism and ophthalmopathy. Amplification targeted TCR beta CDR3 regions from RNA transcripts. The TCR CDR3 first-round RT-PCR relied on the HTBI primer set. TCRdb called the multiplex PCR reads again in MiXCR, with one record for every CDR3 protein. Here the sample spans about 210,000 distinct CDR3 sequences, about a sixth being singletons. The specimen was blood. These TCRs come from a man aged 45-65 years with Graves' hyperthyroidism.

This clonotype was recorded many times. The DNA of the CDR3 is TGTGCCAGCAGTTCTCTAAGGCAGCCCCAGCATTTT. This gives the protein CASSSLRQPQHF. The chain recombines TRBV28 with TRBJ1-5; D gene ambiguous. CDR1 and CDR2 (germline): MDHEN, SYDVKM. The CDR3 contains 12 residues. Deletions cut 4 bases from V and 7 bases from J, with 8 bases between.

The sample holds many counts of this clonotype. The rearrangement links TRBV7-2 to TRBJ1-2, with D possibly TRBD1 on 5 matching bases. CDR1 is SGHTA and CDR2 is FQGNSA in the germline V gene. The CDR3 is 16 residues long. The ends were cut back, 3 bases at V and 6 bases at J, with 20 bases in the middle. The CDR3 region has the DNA TGTGCCAGCAGCTTGGCCCCTGGCCAGGGTAGGAATGGCTACACCTTC. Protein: CASSLAPGQGRNGYTF.

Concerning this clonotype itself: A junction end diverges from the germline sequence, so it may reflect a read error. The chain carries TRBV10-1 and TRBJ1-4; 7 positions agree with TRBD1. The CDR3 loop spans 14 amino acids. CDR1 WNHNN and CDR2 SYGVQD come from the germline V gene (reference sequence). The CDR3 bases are TGCGCCAGCAGTGGGGACAGCGAGAATGAAAAACTGCTTTTT. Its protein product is CASSGDSENEKLLF.

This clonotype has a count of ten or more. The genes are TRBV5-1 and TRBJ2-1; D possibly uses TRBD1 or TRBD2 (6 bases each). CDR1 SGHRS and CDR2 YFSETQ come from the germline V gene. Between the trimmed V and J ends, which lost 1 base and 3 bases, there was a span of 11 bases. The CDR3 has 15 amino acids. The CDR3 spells CASSLRGELYNEQFF. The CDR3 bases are TGCGCCAGCAGCTTGAGGGGGGAGCTCTACAATGAGCAGTTCTTC.

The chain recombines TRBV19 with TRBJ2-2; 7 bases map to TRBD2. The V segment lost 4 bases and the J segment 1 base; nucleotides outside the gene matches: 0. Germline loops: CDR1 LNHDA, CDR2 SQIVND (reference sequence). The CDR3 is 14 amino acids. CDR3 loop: CASSSGGNTGELFF. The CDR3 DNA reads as TGTGCCAGTAGTAGCGGGGGGAACACCGGGGAGCTGTTTTTT.

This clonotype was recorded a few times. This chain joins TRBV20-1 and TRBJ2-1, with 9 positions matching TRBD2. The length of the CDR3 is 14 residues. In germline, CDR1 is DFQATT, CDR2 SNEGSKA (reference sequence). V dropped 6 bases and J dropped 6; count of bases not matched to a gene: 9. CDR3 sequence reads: CSAFFSGRPNEQFF. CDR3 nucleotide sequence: TGCAGTGCCTTCTTCAGCGGGAGGCCCAATGAGCAGTTCTTC.

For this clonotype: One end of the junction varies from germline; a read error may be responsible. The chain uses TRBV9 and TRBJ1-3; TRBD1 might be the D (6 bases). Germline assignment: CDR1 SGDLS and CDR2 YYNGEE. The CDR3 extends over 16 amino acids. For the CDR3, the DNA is TGTACCAGCAGCGTCGGGGGGCTAAGCTCTGGAAACACCATATATTTT. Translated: CTSSVGGLSSGNTIYF.

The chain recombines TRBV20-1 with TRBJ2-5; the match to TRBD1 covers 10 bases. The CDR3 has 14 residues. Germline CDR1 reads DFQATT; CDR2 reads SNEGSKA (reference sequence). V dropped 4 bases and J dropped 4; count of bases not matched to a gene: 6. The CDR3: CSAITDRGPETQYF. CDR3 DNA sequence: TGCAGTGCTATCACCGACAGGGGGCCAGAGACCCAGTACTTC.

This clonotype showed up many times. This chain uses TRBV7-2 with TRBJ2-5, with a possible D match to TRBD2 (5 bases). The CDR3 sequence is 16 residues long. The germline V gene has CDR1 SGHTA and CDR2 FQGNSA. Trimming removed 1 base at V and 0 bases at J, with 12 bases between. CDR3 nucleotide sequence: TGTGCCAGCAGCTTAGGACTAACCCTCGACCAAGAGACCCAGTACTTC. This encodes CASSLGLTLDQETQYF.

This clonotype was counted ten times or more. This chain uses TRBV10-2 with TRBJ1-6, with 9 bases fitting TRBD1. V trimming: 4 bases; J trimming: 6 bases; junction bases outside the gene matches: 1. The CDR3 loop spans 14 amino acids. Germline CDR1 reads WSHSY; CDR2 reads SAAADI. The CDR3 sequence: CASSVTGGNSPLHF. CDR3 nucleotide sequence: TGCGCCAGCAGTGTGACAGGGGGTAATTCACCCCTCCACTTT.

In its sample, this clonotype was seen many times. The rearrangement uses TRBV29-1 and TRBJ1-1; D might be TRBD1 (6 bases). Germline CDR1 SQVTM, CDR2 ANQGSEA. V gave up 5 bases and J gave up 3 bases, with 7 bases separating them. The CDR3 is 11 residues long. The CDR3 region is CSVRGDTEAFF. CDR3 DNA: TGCAGCGTTAGGGGGGACACTGAAGCTTTCTTT.

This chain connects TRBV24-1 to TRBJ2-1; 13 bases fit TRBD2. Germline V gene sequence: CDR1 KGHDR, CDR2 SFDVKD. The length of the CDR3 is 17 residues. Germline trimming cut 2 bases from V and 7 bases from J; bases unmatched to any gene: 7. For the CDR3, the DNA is TGTGCCACCAGTGATTGGCAGACTAGCGGGAGGCGAAATGAGCAGTTCTTC. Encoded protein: CATSDWQTSGRRNEQFF.

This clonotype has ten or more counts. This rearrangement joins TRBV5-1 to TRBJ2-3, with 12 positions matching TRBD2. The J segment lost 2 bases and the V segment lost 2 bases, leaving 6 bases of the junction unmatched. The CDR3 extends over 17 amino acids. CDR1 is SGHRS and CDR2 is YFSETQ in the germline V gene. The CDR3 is CASSLTTSGSITDTQYF. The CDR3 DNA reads TGCGCCAGCAGCTTAACGACTAGCGGGAGTATCACAGATACGCAGTATTTT.

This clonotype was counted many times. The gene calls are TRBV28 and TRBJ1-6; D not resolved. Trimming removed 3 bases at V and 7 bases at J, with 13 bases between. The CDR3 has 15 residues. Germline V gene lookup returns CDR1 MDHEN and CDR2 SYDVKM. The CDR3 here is CASSLIVGSNSPLHF. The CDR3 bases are TGTGCCAGCAGTTTGATAGTGGGTTCGAATTCACCCCTCCACTTT.

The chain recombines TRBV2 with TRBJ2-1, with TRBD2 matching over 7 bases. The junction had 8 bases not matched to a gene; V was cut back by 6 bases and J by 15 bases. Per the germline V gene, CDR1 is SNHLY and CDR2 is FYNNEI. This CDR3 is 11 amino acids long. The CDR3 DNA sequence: TGTGCCAGCAGGGAGGGGCGGGAGTTGTTCTTC. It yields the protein CASREGRELFF.

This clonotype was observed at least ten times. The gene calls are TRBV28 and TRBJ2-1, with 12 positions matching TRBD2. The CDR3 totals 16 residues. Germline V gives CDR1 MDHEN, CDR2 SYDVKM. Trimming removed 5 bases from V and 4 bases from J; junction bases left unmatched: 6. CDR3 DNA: TGTGCCAGCAGTGGACTAGCGGGACCAGATTACAATGAGCAGTTCTTC. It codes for CASSGLAGPDYNEQFF.

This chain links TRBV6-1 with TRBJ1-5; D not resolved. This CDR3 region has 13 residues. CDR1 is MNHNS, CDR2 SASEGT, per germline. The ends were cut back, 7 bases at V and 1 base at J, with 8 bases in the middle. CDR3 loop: CASKYTSNQPQHF. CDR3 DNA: TGTGCCAGCAAATATACCAGCAATCAGCCCCAGCATTTT.

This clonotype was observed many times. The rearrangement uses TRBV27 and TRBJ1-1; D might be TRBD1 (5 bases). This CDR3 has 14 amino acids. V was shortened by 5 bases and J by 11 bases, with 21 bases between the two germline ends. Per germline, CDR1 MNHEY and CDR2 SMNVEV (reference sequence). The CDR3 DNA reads TGTGCCAGCAGTCCCCGGTTGGAGGGGAGACATGCTTTCTTT. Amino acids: CASSPRLEGRHAFF.

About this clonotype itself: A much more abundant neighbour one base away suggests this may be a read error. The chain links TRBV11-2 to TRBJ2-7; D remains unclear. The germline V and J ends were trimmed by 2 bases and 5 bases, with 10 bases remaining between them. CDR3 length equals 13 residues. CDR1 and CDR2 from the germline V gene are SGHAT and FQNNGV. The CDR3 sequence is CASSLTDDHEQYF. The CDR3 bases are TGTGCCAGCAGCTTAACTGACGACCACGAGCAGTACTTC.

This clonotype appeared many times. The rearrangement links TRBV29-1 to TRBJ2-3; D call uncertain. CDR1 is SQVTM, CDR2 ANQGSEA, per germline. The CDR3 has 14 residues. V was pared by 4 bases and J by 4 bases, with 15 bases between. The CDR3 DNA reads TGCAGCGTTGGGAAGCTTATCGGGTCAGATACGCAGTATTTT. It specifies CSVGKLIGSDTQYF.

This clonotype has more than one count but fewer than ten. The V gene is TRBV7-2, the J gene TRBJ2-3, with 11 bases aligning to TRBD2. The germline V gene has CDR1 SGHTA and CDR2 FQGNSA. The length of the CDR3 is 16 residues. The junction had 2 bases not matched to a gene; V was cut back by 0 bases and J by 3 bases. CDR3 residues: CASSLATSGATDTQYF. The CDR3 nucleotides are TGTGCCAGCAGCTTAGCGACTAGCGGGGCTACAGATACGCAGTATTTT.

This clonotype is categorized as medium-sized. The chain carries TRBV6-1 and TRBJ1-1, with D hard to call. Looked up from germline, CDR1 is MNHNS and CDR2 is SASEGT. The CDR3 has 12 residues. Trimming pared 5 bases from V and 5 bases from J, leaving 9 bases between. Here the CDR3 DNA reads TGTGCCAGCAGTTTAGGGCGGACTGAAGCTTTCTTT. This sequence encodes CASSLGRTEAFF.

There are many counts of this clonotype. The CDR3 bases are TGCGCCAGCAGCCCCACCGGGAACCCGTACACAGATACGCAGTATTTT. Residues: CASSPTGNPYTDTQYF. The genes are TRBV5-1 and TRBJ2-3; TRBD2 is a possible D gene (5 bases). With 4 bases removed from V and 2 bases from J, the gap between germline ends came to 17 bases. The CDR3 length is 16 residues. CDR1 and CDR2 from the germline V gene are SGHRS and YFSETQ. Full variable domain (missing parts from reference TRBV5-1 and TRBJ2-3): KAGVTQTPRYLIKTRGQQVTLSCSPISGHRSVSWYQQTPGQGLQFLFEYFSETQRNKGNFPGRFSGRQFSNSRSEMNVSTLELGDSALYLCASSPTGNPYTDTQYFGPGTRLTVL.

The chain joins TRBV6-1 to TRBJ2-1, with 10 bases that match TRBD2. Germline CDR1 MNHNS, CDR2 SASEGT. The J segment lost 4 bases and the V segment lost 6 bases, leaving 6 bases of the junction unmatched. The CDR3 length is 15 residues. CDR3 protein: CASSEKLAGYNEQFF. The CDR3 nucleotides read TGTGCCAGCAGCGAGAAACTAGCGGGGTACAATGAGCAGTTCTTC.

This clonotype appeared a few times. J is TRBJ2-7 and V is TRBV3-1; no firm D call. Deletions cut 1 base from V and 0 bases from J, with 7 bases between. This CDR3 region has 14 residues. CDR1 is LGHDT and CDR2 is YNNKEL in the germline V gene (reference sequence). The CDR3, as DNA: TGTGCCAGCAGCCAAGGGGTGACCTCCTACGAGCAGTACTTC. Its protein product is CASSQGVTSYEQYF.

The DNA for the CDR3 is TGCAGTGCTGGGCCAGCGGGAGGCCTCACCTACGAGCAGTACTTC. Translating gives CSAGPAGGLTYEQYF. J is TRBJ2-7 and V is TRBV20-1, with 9 bases aligning to TRBD2. Trimming cost V 5 bases and J 2 bases; bases outside gene matches: 10. From germline, CDR1 is DFQATT and CDR2 SNEGSKA (reference sequence). There are 15 residues in the CDR3.

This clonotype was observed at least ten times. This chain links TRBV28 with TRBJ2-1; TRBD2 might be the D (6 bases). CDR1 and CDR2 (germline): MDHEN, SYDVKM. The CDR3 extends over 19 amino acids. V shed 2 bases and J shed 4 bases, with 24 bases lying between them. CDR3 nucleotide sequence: TGTGCCAGCAGTTTAAGGCGAGGCACTAGCAGATACCTATACAATGAGCAGTTCTTC. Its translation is CASSLRRGTSRYLYNEQFF.

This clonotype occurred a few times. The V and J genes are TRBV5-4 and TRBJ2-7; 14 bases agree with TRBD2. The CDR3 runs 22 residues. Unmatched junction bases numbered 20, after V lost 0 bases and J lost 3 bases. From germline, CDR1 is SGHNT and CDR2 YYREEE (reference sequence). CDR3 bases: TGTGCCAGCAGCTTGGTCCTCCTAACCGGGACTAGCGGGAGTTTTCTAGGCTACGAGCAGTACTTC. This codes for CASSLVLLTGTSGSFLGYEQYF.

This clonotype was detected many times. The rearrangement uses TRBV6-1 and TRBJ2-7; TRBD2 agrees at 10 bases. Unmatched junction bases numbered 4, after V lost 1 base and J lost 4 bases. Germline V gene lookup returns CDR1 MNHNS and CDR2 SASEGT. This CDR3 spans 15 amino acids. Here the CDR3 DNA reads TGTGCCAGCAGTGAAGTTTCTAGCGGGAGTTACGAGCAGTACTTC. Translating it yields CASSEVSSGSYEQYF.

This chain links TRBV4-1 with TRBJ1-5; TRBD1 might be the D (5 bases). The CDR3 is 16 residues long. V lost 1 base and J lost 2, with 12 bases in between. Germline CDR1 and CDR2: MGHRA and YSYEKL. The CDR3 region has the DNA TGCGCCAGCAGCCAAGCTGGCAGGGCGCGCAATCAGCCCCAGCATTTT. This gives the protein CASSQAGRARNQPQHF.